These 20 T cell receptor beta chains originate from one sample sequenced in a study of blood T cell repertoires in COVID-19. Clones were read by immunoSEQ multiplex PCR, and TCRdb kept only the in-frame ones, dropping some. The table lists 50,000 or so clones, roughly 83% of them singletons, with less than 2.5% in the top ten. Sequenced input: peripheral blood. The receptors were sampled from a woman aged 55-69 years with acute or convalescent COVID-19.

This clone appeared once. V usage is TRBV11-3 and J usage is TRBJ2-1, with 8 positions matching TRBD1. Germline V gene lookup returns CDR1 SGHNT and CDR2 YENEEA. The CDR3 has 13 amino acids. J was trimmed by 6 bases and V by 5 bases; bases with no gene match: 3. CDR3 sequence reads: CASSRGTGNEQFF. CDR3 nucleotides: TGTGCCAGCAGCCGAGGGACAGGCAATGAGCAGTTCTTC.

The chain is built from TRBV2 and TRBJ1-1; D is undetermined. The length of the CDR3 is 11 residues. Germline values: CDR1 SNHLY, CDR2 FYNNEI. V lost 10 bases to trimming and J lost 5 bases, with 11 bases between them. The CDR3 sequence: CATTAGTEAFF. The CDR3, as DNA: TGTGCCACCACCGCAGGAACTGAAGCTTTCTTT.

The V and J genes are TRBV24-1 and TRBJ2-1, with TRBD2 matching 8 bases. The V and J ends lost 0 bases and 7 bases, in that order; junction bases with no gene match: 4. Germline V gene sequence: CDR1 KGHDR, CDR2 SFDVKD. The CDR3 is 15 residues long. CDR3 in DNA: TGTGCCACCAGTGATTTGCGGGGGGGAGGAAATGAGCAGTTCTTC. Its translation: CATSDLRGGGNEQFF.

This chain connects TRBV4-1 to TRBJ1-4, with a possible D match to TRBD1 (5 bases). The CDR3 is made up of 14 amino acids. The germline gives CDR1 MGHRA, CDR2 YSYEKL. Between the trimmed V and J ends, which lost 2 bases and 7 bases, there was a span of 11 bases. The CDR3 protein is CASSQYQGFEKLFF. CDR3 DNA sequence: TGCGCCAGCAGCCAATATCAGGGATTTGAAAAACTGTTTTTT.

The gene calls are TRBV6-5 and TRBJ1-1, with 8 bases fitting TRBD1. The CDR3 length is 15 residues. The germline V gene encodes CDR1 MNHEY and CDR2 SVGAGI. With 2 bases clipped from V and 5 bases from J, the junction kept 7 bases outside the gene matches. DNA of the CDR3: TGTGCCAGCAGTTACCAGGGGGCGTTAGGTACTGAAGCTTTCTTT. The encoded protein is CASSYQGALGTEAFF.

In this sample, this clone turned up a few times. The chain carries TRBV24-1 and TRBJ2-1, with D uncertain. Germline V gene lookup returns CDR1 KGHDR and CDR2 SFDVKD. Trimming shortened V by 4 bases and J by 6 bases, and 15 bases separated the two germline ends. This CDR3 is 15 amino acids long. Here the CDR3 DNA reads TGTGCCACCAGTGACCCGTCACACCGGGTCAATGAGCAGTTCTTC. It codes for CATSDPSHRVNEQFF.

This chain links TRBV6-5 with TRBJ1-2; TRBD1 agrees at 9 bases. Germline CDR1 reads MNHEY; CDR2 reads SVGAGI. The J segment lost 4 bases and the V segment lost 6 bases, leaving 6 bases of the junction unmatched. The CDR3 has 14 residues. The CDR3 coding sequence is TGTGCCAGCAGGGTGGACAGGGGCGGCTATGGCTACACCTTC. It codes for CASRVDRGGYGYTF.

The V gene is TRBV5-4, the J gene TRBJ2-1, with TRBD1 identical over 7 bases. Germline V gene data show CDR1 as SGHNT and CDR2 as YYREEE (reference sequence). The CDR3 is made up of 15 amino acids. Trimming removed 0 bases from V and 5 bases from J; junction bases left unmatched: 5. The CDR3 here is CASSLVTGWNNEQFF. The CDR3 DNA reads TGTGCCAGCAGCTTGGTGACAGGGTGGAACAATGAGCAGTTCTTC.

The chain combines TRBV6-6 with TRBJ1-2, with 8 bases matching TRBD1. In germline, CDR1 is MNHNY, CDR2 SVGAGI (reference sequence). The CDR3 contains 16 residues. The V gene end was trimmed by 3 bases and the J gene end by 3 bases; junction bases not matched to a gene: 9. CDR3: CASSYADRVRYYGYTF. The CDR3 region has the DNA TGTGCCAGCAGTTATGCGGACAGGGTGCGGTACTATGGCTACACCTTC.

This chain uses TRBV5-1 with TRBJ1-2, with D unresolved. The CDR3 is made up of 12 amino acids. Germline CDR1 and CDR2: SGHRS and YFSETQ. Trimming took 4 bases from V and 10 from J, leaving 14 bases between them. CDR3 sequence (DNA): TGCGCCAGCAGCGAGGAACGCTTATCCTACACCTTC. Protein sequence: CASSEERLSYTF.

The CDR3 DNA reads TGTGCCAGCAGTAGCCGGGAGTCCAGTGGCTACACCTTC. Residues: CASSSRESSGYTF. V and J are TRBV6-2 or TRBV6-3 and TRBJ1-2, with unresolved D. Germline V gives CDR1 MNHEY, CDR2 SVGEGT. The V end lost 5 bases, the J end lost 7 bases, and 14 bases lay between the germline ends. The CDR3 is made up of 13 amino acids.

This clone was seen only once. The chain uses TRBV6-5 and TRBJ2-5, with a weak D call TRBD1 (5 bases). Germline V gene sequence: CDR1 MNHEY, CDR2 SVGAGI. The CDR3 is 13 residues long. V was clipped by 2 bases and J by 7 bases, with 11 bases between them. CDR3 sequence reads: CASSYGASGTQYF. DNA for the CDR3: TGTGCCAGCAGTTACGGGGCCTCAGGGACCCAGTACTTC.

The chain joins TRBV29-1 to TRBJ2-3; 9 nucleotides line up with TRBD2. Germline V lookup: CDR1 SQVTM, CDR2 ANQGSEA. V trimming: 5 bases; J trimming: 1 base; junction bases outside the gene matches: 13. There are 17 residues in the CDR3. The CDR3 coding sequence is TGCAGCGTTCACAATTTAGCGGGAGCCCCACGCACAGATACGCAGTATTTT. Residues: CSVHNLAGAPRTDTQYF.

This sequence joins TRBV9 and TRBJ1-1; TRBD1 aligns across 7 bases. The CDR3 runs 13 residues. V was pared by 5 bases and J by 8 bases, with 9 bases of the junction left unmatched. CDR1 and CDR2 from the germline V gene are SGDLS and YYNGEE. The CDR3 is CASSGGQRLEAFF. The CDR3 bases are TGTGCCAGCAGTGGGGGACAGCGCCTGGAAGCTTTCTTT.

CDR3 residues: CASSSWGLAGADEAFF. The CDR3 DNA is TGTGCCAGCAGTTCGTGGGGTTTAGCAGGGGCGGATGAAGCTTTCTTT. V is TRBV28 and J is TRBJ1-1, with D maybe TRBD1 (6 bases). The CDR3 sequence is 16 residues long. Germline values: CDR1 MDHEN, CDR2 SYDVKM. The V end was cut by 4 bases, the J end by 7 bases, with 22 bases between. The variable domain in full, with the rest retrieved from reference TRBV28 and TRBJ1-1, is DVKVTQSSRYLVKRTGEKVFLECVQDMDHENMFWYRQDPGLGLRLIYFSYDVKMKEKGDIPEGYSVSREKKERFSLILESASTNQTSMYLCASSSWGLAGADEAFFGQGTRLTVV.

V and J are TRBV10-2 and TRBJ1-4; unclear D gene. The CDR3 spans 13 residues. In germline, CDR1 is WSHSY, CDR2 SAAADI. Trimming pared 3 bases from V and 11 bases from J, leaving 13 bases between. The CDR3 sequence: CASSDSPGSKLFF. As DNA, the CDR3 is TGCGCCAGCAGTGATTCACCGGGATCTAAACTGTTTTTT.

The CDR3 nucleotides read TGCGCCAGCAGCCCGGATCCTAGCGGGGGGGGGACAGATACGCAGTATTTT. Translating gives CASSPDPSGGGTDTQYF. The genes are TRBV5-1 and TRBJ2-3; TRBD2 matches at 12 bases. Germline loops: CDR1 SGHRS, CDR2 YFSETQ. The length of the CDR3 is 17 residues. Trimming took 4 bases from V and 3 from J; bases not matched to a gene: 9.

The V gene is TRBV6-1, the J gene TRBJ1-1, with a tentative D call TRBD1 (5 bases). Trimming took 2 bases from V and 4 from J, leaving 14 bases between them. Germline CDR1 is MNHNS and CDR2 is SASEGT. The CDR3 loop spans 15 amino acids. CDR3 region: CASSEPFGGGTEAFF. As DNA, the CDR3 is TGTGCCAGCAGTGAACCGTTTGGCGGGGGCACTGAAGCTTTCTTT.

V is TRBV5-1 and J is TRBJ1-6; D possibly corresponds to TRBD1 (5 bases). V lost 2 bases to trimming and J lost 8 bases, with 11 bases between them. The CDR3 runs to 14 residues. Germline CDR1 is SGHRS and CDR2 is YFSETQ. Here the CDR3 DNA reads TGCGCCAGCAGCTTCGGGGGGGAGGATTCACCCCTCCACTTT. Translated: CASSFGGEDSPLHF. Combining the CDR3 with reference TRBV5-1 and TRBJ1-6 gives the whole variable domain KAGVTQTPRYLIKTRGQQVTLSCSPISGHRSVSWYQQTPGQGLQFLFEYFSETQRNKGNFPGRFSGRQFSNSRSEMNVSTLELGDSALYLCASSFGGEDSPLHFGNGTRLTVT.

The V and J genes are TRBV2 and TRBJ2-7; D remains ambiguous. Germline values: CDR1 SNHLY, CDR2 FYNNEI. The CDR3 loop spans 12 amino acids. Trimming took 8 bases from V and 4 from J, leaving 12 bases between them. CDR3 nucleotides: TGTGCCAGCGCGCCGTTCGGTTACGAGCAGTACTTC. Encoded protein: CASAPFGYEQYF.